This is a list of T cell receptor beta chains from one sample in a study of CD8 T cells in ankylosing spondylitis. One entry per CDR3 protein results from TCRdb running MiXCR on the 5' RACE reads. This sample has a few hundred thousand distinct CDR3 sequences, with about 7% found just once. Sequences were obtained from blood, either unsorted or a sorted T cell fraction (not recorded which). Receptors originate from a male donor with ankylosing spondylitis. Each CDR3 is given with its conserved first and last residue. The order of the fields is V gene, D gene, J gene, clone size, CDR3 protein, CDR3 DNA. A D gene is named only where the DNA matches it firmly. Not every row has a clone size; where given, it reads once, few, many or a size class.

v_call: TRBV29-1; d_call: TRBD2; j_call: TRBJ2-7; clone_size: many; cdr3_aa: CSVISGGSYEQYF; cdr3_nt: TGCAGCGTTATCAGCGGGGGTAGTTACGAGCAGTACTTC
v_call: TRBV25-1; d_call: TRBD1; j_call: TRBJ2-5; clone_size: -; cdr3_aa: CASSGQGRQETQYF; cdr3_nt: TGTGCCAGCAGTGGACAGGGTCGCCAAGAGACCCAGTACTTC
v_call: TRBV4-3; d_call: -; j_call: TRBJ2-2; clone_size: -; cdr3_aa: CASSQAVGTGELFF; cdr3_nt: TGCGCCAGCAGCCAAGCAGTAGGCACCGGGGAGCTGTTTTTT
v_call: TRBV11-2; d_call: -; j_call: TRBJ2-1; clone_size: many; cdr3_aa: CASSLDLALVNEQFF; cdr3_nt: TGTGCCAGCAGCTTAGATCTAGCACTGGTGAATGAGCAGTTCTTC
v_call: TRBV2; d_call: -; j_call: TRBJ2-1; clone_size: -; cdr3_aa: CASSEVGYNEQFF; cdr3_nt: TGTGCCAGCAGTGAGGTGGGATACAATGAGCAGTTCTTC
v_call: TRBV20-1; d_call: TRBD1; j_call: TRBJ1-5; clone_size: many; cdr3_aa: CSARDLSTGEGQPQHF; cdr3_nt: TGCAGTGCTAGAGATCTCTCTACAGGGGAGGGTCAGCCCCAGCATTTT
v_call: TRBV6-4; d_call: TRBD1; j_call: TRBJ2-1; clone_size: many; cdr3_aa: CASSRGHEADEQFF; cdr3_nt: TGTGCCAGCTCGAGGGGGCATGAAGCGGATGAGCAGTTCTTC
v_call: TRBV4-1; d_call: -; j_call: TRBJ1-1; clone_size: -; cdr3_aa: CARSGRDTEAFF; cdr3_nt: TGCGCCAGGTCAGGGAGGGACACTGAAGCTTTCTTT
v_call: TRBV7-9; d_call: -; j_call: TRBJ2-6; clone_size: -; cdr3_aa: CASSFPESGANVLTF; cdr3_nt: TGTGCCAGCAGCTTCCCAGAGTCTGGGGCCAACGTCCTGACTTTC
v_call: TRBV11-2; d_call: -; j_call: TRBJ2-3; clone_size: -; cdr3_aa: CASSLVIDTQYF; cdr3_nt: TGTGCCAGCAGCTTAGTCATAGATACGCAGTATTTT
v_call: TRBV12-3/TRBV12-4; d_call: TRBD1; j_call: TRBJ2-7; clone_size: many; cdr3_aa: CASSLSGTGGYEQYF; cdr3_nt: TGTGCCAGCAGTTTAAGCGGGACAGGGGGCTACGAGCAGTACTTC
v_call: TRBV28; d_call: TRBD1; j_call: TRBJ1-5; clone_size: many; cdr3_aa: CASSPSGHRTGLNQPQHF; cdr3_nt: TGTGCCAGCAGTCCTTCCGGTCACCGGACAGGGCTCAATCAGCCCCAGCATTTT
v_call: TRBV5-1; d_call: TRBD1; j_call: TRBJ2-2; clone_size: many; cdr3_aa: CASSTRLGQGNTGELFF; cdr3_nt: TGCGCCAGCAGCACTCGTTTAGGACAGGGGAACACCGGGGAGCTGTTTTTT
v_call: TRBV15; d_call: -; j_call: TRBJ2-1; clone_size: few; cdr3_aa: CATSSTGTPGYEQFF; cdr3_nt: TGTGCCACCTCCTCCACCGGGACCCCGGGGTATGAGCAGTTCTTC
v_call: TRBV7-9; d_call: -; j_call: TRBJ1-1; clone_size: many; cdr3_aa: CASSLGRGGTEAFF; cdr3_nt: TGTGCCAGCAGCTTAGGCAGGGGTGGAACTGAAGCTTTCTTT
v_call: TRBV7-2; d_call: -; j_call: TRBJ1-2; clone_size: many; cdr3_aa: CASSLVTGTPYGYTF; cdr3_nt: TGTGCCAGCAGCTTAGTTACAGGGACCCCTTATGGCTACACCTTC
v_call: TRBV4-3; d_call: TRBD2; j_call: TRBJ2-3; clone_size: many; cdr3_aa: CASSQRLAGHPSDTQYF; cdr3_nt: TGCGCCAGCAGCCAGAGACTAGCGGGCCATCCTTCAGATACGCAGTATTTT
v_call: TRBV27; d_call: TRBD2; j_call: TRBJ2-7; clone_size: many; cdr3_aa: CASSLYGGRVYEQYF; cdr3_nt: TGTGCCAGCAGTTTATATGGCGGGAGGGTCTACGAGCAGTACTTC
v_call: TRBV20-1; d_call: TRBD1; j_call: TRBJ2-7; clone_size: few; cdr3_aa: CSATTGGAMYEQYF; cdr3_nt: TGCAGTGCCACGACAGGGGGCGCAATGTACGAGCAGTACTTC
v_call: TRBV4-3; d_call: -; j_call: TRBJ1-1; clone_size: many; cdr3_aa: CASSHTGNTEAFF; cdr3_nt: TGCGCCAGCAGCCACACAGGGAACACTGAAGCTTTCTTT
v_call: TRBV12-3/TRBV12-4; d_call: TRBD2; j_call: TRBJ2-3; clone_size: many; cdr3_aa: CASSYRLAGAWSDTQYF; cdr3_nt: TGTGCCAGCAGTTACCGACTAGCGGGAGCTTGGTCAGATACGCAGTATTTT
v_call: TRBV6-5; d_call: -; j_call: TRBJ1-2; clone_size: many; cdr3_aa: CASSYSIRVDGYTF; cdr3_nt: TGTGCCAGCAGTTACTCCATCAGGGTGGATGGCTACACCTTC
v_call: TRBV7-9; d_call: -; j_call: TRBJ1-1; clone_size: many; cdr3_aa: CASSSRDWDTEAFF; cdr3_nt: TGTGCCAGCAGCTCACGGGACTGGGACACTGAAGCTTTCTTT
v_call: TRBV11-2; d_call: -; j_call: TRBJ1-2; clone_size: -; cdr3_aa: CASSPGTRNYGYTF; cdr3_nt: TGTGCCAGCAGCCCCGGGACACGAAACTATGGCTACACCTTC
v_call: TRBV5-8; d_call: -; j_call: TRBJ2-1; clone_size: many; cdr3_aa: CASAYNEQFF; cdr3_nt: TGTGCCAGCGCGTACAATGAGCAGTTCTTC
v_call: TRBV4-3; d_call: -; j_call: TRBJ2-3; clone_size: many; cdr3_aa: CASSQEVSAASFSTDTQYF; cdr3_nt: TGCGCCAGCAGCCAAGAGGTGTCGGCGGCCTCATTTAGCACAGATACGCAGTATTTT
v_call: TRBV6-5; d_call: TRBD2; j_call: TRBJ2-1; clone_size: many; cdr3_aa: CASSWASGSWDEQFF; cdr3_nt: TGTGCCAGCAGTTGGGCTAGCGGGAGCTGGGATGAGCAGTTCTTC
v_call: TRBV4-3; d_call: -; j_call: TRBJ2-1; clone_size: many; cdr3_aa: CASSQDWGSEQFF; cdr3_nt: TGCGCCAGCAGCCAAGATTGGGGTTCAGAGCAGTTCTTC
v_call: TRBV27; d_call: -; j_call: TRBJ1-2; clone_size: many; cdr3_aa: CASRLIGTSNYGYTF; cdr3_nt: TGTGCCAGCAGATTGATCGGGACAAGTAACTATGGCTACACCTTC
v_call: TRBV12-3/TRBV12-4; d_call: TRBD1; j_call: TRBJ2-3; clone_size: -; cdr3_aa: CASRDTGVWTDTQYF; cdr3_nt: TGTGCCAGCAGAGATACAGGGGTTTGGACAGATACGCAGTATTTT
v_call: TRBV10-3; d_call: TRBD1; j_call: TRBJ2-7; clone_size: many; cdr3_aa: CAISELGGAWEQYF; cdr3_nt: TGTGCCATCAGTGAGTTAGGGGGCGCGTGGGAGCAGTACTTC
v_call: TRBV27; d_call: TRBD2; j_call: TRBJ2-2; clone_size: many; cdr3_aa: CASSPRVAGGSGELFF; cdr3_nt: TGTGCCAGCAGTCCCAGAGTAGCGGGGGGATCCGGGGAGCTGTTTTTT
v_call: TRBV4-2; d_call: -; j_call: TRBJ1-6; clone_size: -; cdr3_aa: CASSQDNQAYNSPLHF; cdr3_nt: TGTGCCAGCAGCCAAGATAATCAGGCCTATAATTCACCCCTCCACTTT
v_call: TRBV7-9; d_call: -; j_call: TRBJ2-6; clone_size: many; cdr3_aa: CASRSAGKVSGANVLTF; cdr3_nt: TGTGCCAGCAGGTCGGCAGGGAAAGTCTCTGGGGCCAACGTCCTGACTTTC
v_call: TRBV7-2; d_call: -; j_call: TRBJ2-3; clone_size: few; cdr3_aa: CASSWRGAPTDTQYF; cdr3_nt: TGTGCCAGCAGCTGGAGGGGGGCGCCCACAGATACGCAGTATTTT
v_call: TRBV18; d_call: TRBD1; j_call: TRBJ2-1; clone_size: many; cdr3_aa: CASSPRDRVYNEQFF; cdr3_nt: TGTGCCAGCTCACCACGGGACAGGGTTTACAATGAGCAGTTCTTC
v_call: TRBV7-9; d_call: -; j_call: TRBJ2-5; clone_size: many; cdr3_aa: CASSQGSSETQYF; cdr3_nt: TGTGCCAGCAGCCAAGGATCCTCCGAGACCCAGTACTTC
v_call: TRBV18; d_call: -; j_call: TRBJ2-3; clone_size: many; cdr3_aa: CASSPPKRGPTDTQYF; cdr3_nt: TGTGCCAGCTCACCACCTAAACGGGGGCCCACAGATACGCAGTATTTT
v_call: TRBV27; d_call: -; j_call: TRBJ2-6; clone_size: -; cdr3_aa: CASSLLGANVLTF; cdr3_nt: TGTGCCAGCAGTTTACTGGGGGCCAACGTCCTGACTTTC
v_call: TRBV12-3/TRBV12-4; d_call: -; j_call: TRBJ2-7; clone_size: many; cdr3_aa: CASSSTGSDYEQYF; cdr3_nt: TGTGCCAGCAGCTCAACGGGGTCCGACTACGAGCAGTACTTC
v_call: TRBV5-1; d_call: -; j_call: TRBJ2-7; clone_size: many; cdr3_aa: CASRHGGLPSYEQYF; cdr3_nt: TGCGCCAGCCGCCATGGGGGCCTCCCCTCCTACGAGCAGTACTTC
v_call: TRBV29-1; d_call: -; j_call: TRBJ2-2; clone_size: many; cdr3_aa: CSVRDTGELFF; cdr3_nt: TGCAGCGTCCGGGACACCGGGGAGCTGTTTTTT
v_call: TRBV6-2/TRBV6-3; d_call: TRBD2; j_call: TRBJ2-3; clone_size: many; cdr3_aa: CASKPLRGGVGTDTQYF; cdr3_nt: TGTGCCAGCAAACCCCTACGGGGGGGAGTGGGCACAGATACGCAGTATTTT
v_call: TRBV24-1; d_call: -; j_call: TRBJ2-2; clone_size: many; cdr3_aa: CATSAAGELFF; cdr3_nt: TGTGCCACCAGTGCTGCCGGGGAGCTGTTTTTT
v_call: TRBV6-2/TRBV6-3; d_call: TRBD2; j_call: TRBJ2-3; clone_size: -; cdr3_aa: CASTKGLAGSTSTDTQYF; cdr3_nt: TGTGCCAGCACCAAAGGGCTAGCGGGATCTACTAGCACAGATACGCAGTATTTT
v_call: TRBV9; d_call: -; j_call: TRBJ1-1; clone_size: -; cdr3_aa: CASSADVYTEAFF; cdr3_nt: TGTGCCAGCAGCGCGGACGTATACACTGAAGCTTTCTTT
v_call: TRBV6-2/TRBV6-3; d_call: -; j_call: TRBJ2-1; clone_size: -; cdr3_aa: CASSYGANGHEQFF; cdr3_nt: TGTGCCAGCAGTTACGGTGCCAACGGCCATGAGCAGTTCTTC
v_call: TRBV20-1; d_call: -; j_call: TRBJ2-6; clone_size: many; cdr3_aa: CSARDRSGSGANVLTF; cdr3_nt: TGCAGTGCTAGAGATAGGTCAGGGTCTGGGGCCAACGTCCTGACTTTC
v_call: TRBV28; d_call: TRBD1; j_call: TRBJ1-1; clone_size: -; cdr3_aa: CASSLDRDSEAFF; cdr3_nt: TGTGCCAGCAGCCTAGACAGGGACTCTGAAGCTTTCTTT
v_call: TRBV7-8; d_call: -; j_call: TRBJ2-1; clone_size: many; cdr3_aa: CASSRKTGLFNEQFF; cdr3_nt: TGTGCCAGCAGCCGTAAGACCGGACTGTTCAATGAGCAGTTCTTC
v_call: TRBV5-8; d_call: -; j_call: TRBJ2-1; clone_size: -; cdr3_aa: CASHSFRSYNEQFF; cdr3_nt: TGTGCCAGCCACTCGTTTCGATCCTACAATGAGCAGTTCTTC